Presented here are 23 T cell receptor beta chains from one specimen sequenced in a study of response to subunit inactivated influenza vaccine. One entry per CDR3 protein, called by TCRdb with MiXCR from the RT-PCR reads. This table has some 200,000 distinct CDR3 sequences, roughly 12% appearing once. In addition, the sample was reused for a study of T cells expressing NK-cell markers. This second study says: UMIs were included in TCR beta cDNA generated by 5'RACE template switching.

Here the sequenced sample was CD8+ T cells sorted from PBMCs, taken about 11 days after vaccination. The origin of the receptors is a man in his fifties who received an inactivated influenza vaccine.

This clonotype was counted only a few times. The genes are TRBV6-4 and TRBJ2-1; 11 bases match TRBD2. J lost 8 bases, V lost 4 bases, and 7 bases had no gene match. CDR1 and CDR2 (germline): MRHNA, SNTAGT. The CDR3 is 15 residues long. The CDR3 protein is CASSATSGSVYEQFF. For the CDR3, the DNA is TGTGCCAGCAGTGCCACTAGCGGGAGTGTCTATGAGCAGTTCTTC.

This chain joins TRBV20-1 and TRBJ1-2; D gene unclear. In germline, CDR1 is DFQATT, CDR2 SNEGSKA (reference sequence). This CDR3 is built from 11 residues. V lost 8 bases to trimming and J lost 2 bases, with 9 bases between them. The CDR3 loop reads CSSDGNYGYTF. The DNA for the CDR3 is TGCAGTTCCGACGGAAACTATGGCTACACCTTC.

This chain uses TRBV27 with TRBJ2-3; TRBD1 is a possible D gene (5 bases). Deletions cut 3 bases from V and 0 bases from J, with 10 bases between. Per the germline V gene, CDR1 is MNHEY and CDR2 is SMNVEV (reference sequence). This CDR3 comprises 15 residues. The CDR3 nucleotides are TGTGCCAGCAGTTTTTGGGGCTCTAGCACAGATACGCAGTATTTT. It specifies CASSFWGSSTDTQYF.

CDR3 residues: CSALQGYEQYF. The CDR3 coding sequence is TGCAGTGCTTTACAGGGCTACGAGCAGTACTTC. This rearrangement joins TRBV20-1 to TRBJ2-7, with a tentative D call TRBD1 (6 bases). In germline, CDR1 is DFQATT, CDR2 SNEGSKA (reference sequence). V lost 5 bases, J lost 3 bases, and 8 bases lay in between. CDR3 length: 11 amino acids.

The chain employs TRBV7-9 and TRBJ2-1; possibly TRBD2 for D (5 bases). Germline V gene data show CDR1 as SEHNR and CDR2 as FQNEAQ (reference sequence). The CDR3 covers 12 residues. V was cut by 4 bases and J by 9 bases, with 10 bases left in between. In DNA form, the CDR3 reads TGTGCCAGCAGCTCCGGGGTCGGTGAGCAGTTCTTC. Amino acids: CASSSGVGEQFF.

This clonotype was found a few times. The chain employs TRBV20-1 and TRBJ2-5; D is unresolved. The germline gives CDR1 DFQATT, CDR2 SNEGSKA (reference sequence). This CDR3 region has 12 residues. Trimming stripped 6 bases from V and 2 bases from J, with 10 bases between. The CDR3 loop is CSAQLLQETQYF. CDR3 nucleotides: TGCAGTGCCCAACTCCTACAAGAGACCCAGTACTTC.

This clonotype occurred a few times. The genes are TRBV13 and TRBJ2-5, with unresolved D. CDR3 size: 12 residues. CDR1 and CDR2 (germline): PRHDT, FYEKMQ (reference sequence). The V end was cut by 10 bases, the J end by 4 bases, with 13 bases between. The CDR3 loop is CATGMLGETQYF. The CDR3 DNA reads as TGTGCCACTGGCATGCTCGGAGAGACCCAGTACTTC.

As to this clonotype: A much bigger clone sits one base away, suggesting this may be a read error. The chain joins TRBV7-8 to TRBJ2-5; 12 bases line up with TRBD2. V was pared by 4 bases and J by 0 bases, with 3 bases of the junction left unmatched. Germline-derived CDR1 and CDR2 are SGHVS and FQNEAQ. CDR3 size: 16 residues. The CDR3 loop is CASSCGTSGYQETQYF. Here the CDR3 DNA reads TGTGCCAGCAGCTGCGGGACTAGCGGGTACCAAGAGACCCAGTACTTC.

The sample holds a few counts of this clonotype. The CDR3 sequence: CASSLAGGGQPQHF. CDR3 DNA sequence: TGTGCCAGCAGTTTGGCAGGGGGAGGTCAGCCCCAGCATTTT. This sequence joins TRBV28 and TRBJ1-5; TRBD1 matches 7 bases. The V gene end was trimmed by 3 bases and the J gene end by 6 bases; junction bases not matched to a gene: 5. The CDR3 spans 14 residues. Germline CDR1 MDHEN, CDR2 SYDVKM.

This clonotype came up a few times. The rearrangement links TRBV11-2 to TRBJ2-6; 9 nucleotides align to TRBD1. Germline loops: CDR1 SGHAT, CDR2 FQNNGV. This CDR3 contains 17 residues. V lost 5 bases to trimming and J lost 3 bases; unmatched junction nucleotides: 8. Here the CDR3 reads CASSPGTGSFGANVLTF. CDR3 DNA: TGTGCCAGCAGCCCCGGGACAGGGAGCTTTGGGGCCAACGTCCTGACTTTC.

Only a few counts were recorded for this clonotype. The V gene is TRBV14, the J gene TRBJ2-2, with 8 bases matching TRBD1. The CDR3 is made up of 17 amino acids. CDR1 is SGHDN and CDR2 is FVKESK in the germline V gene. The V segment lost 3 bases and the J segment 2 bases; nucleotides outside the gene matches: 8. CDR3 nucleotides: TGTGCCAGCAGCCAGCCGCCAGGGGGCTTCAACACCGGGGAGCTGTTTTTT. It encodes CASSQPPGGFNTGELFF.

A few counts support this clonotype. The V gene is TRBV20-1, the J gene TRBJ2-3; 9 bases are a match to TRBD1. The CDR3 is 16 amino acids. Germline values: CDR1 DFQATT, CDR2 SNEGSKA (reference sequence). V dropped 0 bases and J dropped 2; count of bases not matched to a gene: 6. The CDR3 loop reads CSARDGDRENTDTQYF. Here the CDR3 DNA reads TGCAGTGCTAGAGATGGGGACAGGGAAAACACAGATACGCAGTATTTT.

This clonotype has just a few counts. The chain couples TRBV14 to TRBJ1-2; TRBD1 is a possible D gene (5 bases). Trimming cost V 4 bases and J 4 bases, with 13 bases left between them. The CDR3 is made up of 14 amino acids. The germline gives CDR1 SGHDN, CDR2 FVKESK. CDR3 residues: CASSPQGLGYGYTF. CDR3 coding DNA: TGTGCCAGCAGCCCCCAGGGTTTAGGCTATGGCTACACCTTC.

This chain joins TRBV7-8 and TRBJ1-4, with unresolved D. The V gene's germline CDR1 is SGHVS and CDR2 FQNEAQ. This CDR3 contains 12 residues. V lost 5 bases to trimming and J lost 4 bases, with 5 bases between them. CDR3 loop: CASSLNNEKLFF. The CDR3, as DNA: TGTGCCAGCAGCCTTAATAATGAAAAACTGTTTTTT.

The chain combines TRBV20-1 with TRBJ2-1, with 10 nucleotides matching TRBD2. CDR3 length equals 14 residues. Germline values: CDR1 DFQATT, CDR2 SNEGSKA (reference sequence). CDR3 bases: TGCAGCAACCTAGCGGGAGATACCCCTCTCGAGCAGTTCTTC. This translates into CSNLAGDTPLEQFF.

The chain uses TRBV12-3 or TRBV12-4 and TRBJ1-2; 7 nucleotides match TRBD1. J lost 8 bases, V lost 3 bases, and 6 bases had no gene match. CDR3 length: 13 amino acids. The CDR3 spells CASSLGGGVGYTF. The CDR3 bases are TGTGCCAGCAGTTTGGGAGGGGGCGTCGGCTACACCTTC.

This clonotype showed up just a few times. V usage is TRBV7-8 and J usage is TRBJ2-5; the D gene is possibly TRBD2 (5 bases). V was clipped by 2 bases and J by 0 bases, with 13 bases between them. Germline V CDR1 and CDR2: SGHVS, FQNEAQ. This CDR3 comprises 16 residues. The DNA for the CDR3 is TGTGCCAGCAGCTTAAGGTCAGCGGATTACCAAGAGACCCAGTACTTC. It codes for CASSLRSADYQETQYF.

In this sample, this clonotype turned up a few times. The chain uses TRBV6-1 and TRBJ1-1, with 7 bases matching TRBD1. The CDR3 totals 13 residues. V was pared by 7 bases and J by 4 bases, with 6 bases of the junction left unmatched. Germline V gene data show CDR1 as MNHNS and CDR2 as SASEGT. The CDR3 coding sequence is TGTGCCAGCACACAGGGGATTAGCACTGAAGCTTTCTTT. Its protein is CASTQGISTEAFF.

This clonotype has more than one count but fewer than ten. The rearrangement uses TRBV12-3 or TRBV12-4 and TRBJ2-2; the match to TRBD2 covers 10 bases. V trimming: 4 bases; J trimming: 1 base; junction bases outside the gene matches: 6. CDR3 length: 17 residues. CDR3 sequence reads: CASSSRLAGLNTGELFF. Written as DNA, the CDR3 is TGTGCCAGCAGTTCCCGACTAGCGGGCTTGAACACCGGGGAGCTGTTTTTT.

The chain recombines TRBV28 with TRBJ1-3; D gene uncertain. Trimming removed 3 bases at V and 8 bases at J, with 14 bases between. The CDR3 runs 14 residues. The germline CDR1 and CDR2 sequences are MDHEN and SYDVKM. CDR3 nucleotide sequence: TGTGCCAGCAGTTTGAGGGAGACCTTGGACACCATATATTTT. It codes for CASSLRETLDTIYF.

A single count supports this clonotype. At one of its ends the junction is not consistent with the germline gene, which may arise from a read error. The V call is TRBV6-1, the J call TRBJ2-7, with 7 bases that match TRBD2. The CDR3 has 14 residues. Per the germline V gene, CDR1 is MNHNS and CDR2 is SASEGT. Here the CDR3 DNA reads TGTGCCAGCACTGAAGCGGGACCAACGGGGGAGCAGTACTTC. It specifies CASTEAGPTGEQYF.

The chain uses TRBV7-8 and TRBJ2-7; 12 nucleotides line up with TRBD2. J gave up 6 bases and V 1 base, and 1 base lay outside the gene matches. Germline V gives CDR1 SGHVS, CDR2 FQNEAQ. The CDR3 covers 14 residues. Here the CDR3 reads CASSLETSGSEQYF. The CDR3 nucleotides read TGTGCCAGCAGCTTAGAGACTAGCGGGAGCGAGCAGTACTTC.

The genes are TRBV28 and TRBJ2-3, with D perhaps TRBD1 or TRBD2 (5 bases each). Germline CDR1 MDHEN, CDR2 SYDVKM. The CDR3 consists of 13 residues. V was clipped by 3 bases and J by 5 bases, with 9 bases between them. In DNA form, the CDR3 reads TGTGCCAGCAGTTTGATGGGGGTAGATACGCAGTATTTT. Translating it yields CASSLMGVDTQYF.